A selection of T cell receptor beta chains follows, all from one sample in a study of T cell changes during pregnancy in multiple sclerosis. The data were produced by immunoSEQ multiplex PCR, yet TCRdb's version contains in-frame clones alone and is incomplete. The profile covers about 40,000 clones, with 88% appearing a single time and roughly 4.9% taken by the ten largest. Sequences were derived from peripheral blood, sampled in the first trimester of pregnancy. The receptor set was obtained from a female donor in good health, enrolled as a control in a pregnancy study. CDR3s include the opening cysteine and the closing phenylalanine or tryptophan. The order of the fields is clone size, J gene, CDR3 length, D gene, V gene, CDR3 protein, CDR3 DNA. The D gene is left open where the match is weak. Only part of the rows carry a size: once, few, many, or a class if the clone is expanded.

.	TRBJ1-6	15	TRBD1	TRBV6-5	CASSPATGANSPLHF	TGTGCCAGCAGCCCCGCGACAGGGGCCAATTCACCCCTCCACTTT
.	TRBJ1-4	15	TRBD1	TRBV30	CAWSSRTGRNEKLFF	TGTGCCTGGAGTTCCCGGACAGGTCGGAATGAAAAACTGTTTTTT
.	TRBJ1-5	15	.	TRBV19	CASREQGNSNQPQHF	TGTGCCAGTAGGGAACAGGGTAATAGCAATCAGCCCCAGCATTTT
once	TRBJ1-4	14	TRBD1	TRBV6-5	CASRLQGANEKLFF	TGTGCCAGCAGACTCCAGGGGGCCAATGAAAAACTGTTTTTT
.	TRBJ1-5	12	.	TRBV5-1	CASSLAGGPQHF	TGCGCCAGCAGCTTGGCGGGGGGGCCCCAGCATTTT
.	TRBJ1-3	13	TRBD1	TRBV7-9	CASETGDGNTIYF	TGTGCCAGCGAGACAGGGGATGGAAACACCATATATTTT
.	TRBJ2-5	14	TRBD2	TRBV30	CAWSRLAGQETQYF	TGTGCCTGGAGCCGACTAGCGGGACAAGAGACCCAGTACTTC
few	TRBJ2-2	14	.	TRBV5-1	CASKEGRDTGELFF	TGCGCCAGCAAGGAGGGTCGAGACACCGGGGAGCTGTTTTTT
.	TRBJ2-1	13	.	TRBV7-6	CASSLVTSPEQFF	TGTGCCAGCAGCTTAGTGACTTCCCCCGAGCAGTTCTTC
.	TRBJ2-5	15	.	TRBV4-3	CASSQDRLAGETQYF	TGCGCCAGCAGCCAAGATCGGCTAGCAGGCGAGACCCAGTACTTC
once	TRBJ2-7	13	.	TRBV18	CASSPPGGYEQYF	TGTGCCAGCTCTCCCCCCGGAGGATACGAGCAGTACTTC
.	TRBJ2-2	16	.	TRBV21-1	CASSTGSGENTGELFF	TGTGCCAGCAGCACGGGCTCGGGAGAGAACACCGGGGAGCTGTTTTTT
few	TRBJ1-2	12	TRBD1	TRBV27	CASGQGLYGYTF	TGTGCCTCCGGACAGGGCTTATATGGCTACACCTTC
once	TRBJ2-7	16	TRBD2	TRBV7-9	CASSRSGGRAPYEQYF	TGTGCCAGCAGCCGTTCGGGCGGGAGGGCCCCCTACGAGCAGTACTTC
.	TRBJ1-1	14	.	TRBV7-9	CASSLKQMNTEAFF	TGTGCCAGCAGCTTAAAGCAAATGAACACTGAAGCTTTCTTT
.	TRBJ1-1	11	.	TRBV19	CASSIRGEAFF	TGTGCCAGTAGTATACGAGGGGAAGCTTTCTTT
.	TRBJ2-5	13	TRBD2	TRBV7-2	CASSLGGGGTQYF	TGTGCCAGCAGCTTAGGCGGGGGAGGGACCCAGTACTTC
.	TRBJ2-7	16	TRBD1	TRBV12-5	CASGTQQGLGTYEQYF	TGTGCTAGTGGTACACAACAGGGGTTGGGTACCTACGAGCAGTACTTC
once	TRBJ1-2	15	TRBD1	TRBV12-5	CASVQFDRARSGYTF	TGTGCTAGTGTCCAATTTGACAGGGCAAGGAGCGGCTACACCTTC
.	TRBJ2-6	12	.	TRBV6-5	CASRRGANVLTF	TGTGCCAGCCGCAGGGGGGCCAACGTCCTGACTTTC
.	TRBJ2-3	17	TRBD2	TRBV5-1	CASSRGPSGGRTDTQYF	TGCGCCAGCAGCAGGGGCCCTAGCGGGGGACGCACAGATACGCAGTATTTT
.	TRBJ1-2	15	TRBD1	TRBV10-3	CAISPATGGVFGYTF	TGTGCCATCAGTCCAGCTACAGGGGGCGTATTTGGCTACACCTTC
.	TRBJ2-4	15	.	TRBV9	CASSGQQGPKNIQYF	TGTGCCAGCAGCGGGCAACAGGGTCCCAAAAACATTCAGTACTTC
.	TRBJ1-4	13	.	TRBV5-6	CASSLGQNEKLFF	TGTGCCAGCAGCTTGGGCCAGAATGAAAAACTGTTTTTT
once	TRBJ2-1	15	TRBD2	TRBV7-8	CASRLAGGIYNEQFF	TGTGCCAGCAGACTAGCGGGAGGTATCTACAATGAGCAGTTCTTC
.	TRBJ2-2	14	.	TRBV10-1	CASNPDRPTGELFF	TGCGCCAGCAACCCAGACAGGCCGACCGGGGAGCTGTTTTTT
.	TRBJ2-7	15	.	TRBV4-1	CASSQDVGHGYEQYF	TGCGCCAGCAGCCAAGATGTGGGACACGGCTACGAGCAGTACTTC
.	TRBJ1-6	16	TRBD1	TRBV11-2	CASRAAGGQANSPLHF	TGTGCCAGCAGAGCAGCAGGGGGACAGGCTAATTCACCCCTCCACTTT
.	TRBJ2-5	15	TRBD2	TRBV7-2	CASSSSGAIQETQYF	TGTGCCAGCAGCTCTAGCGGGGCTATCCAAGAGACCCAGTACTTC
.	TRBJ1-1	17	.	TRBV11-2	CASSTSLVRLLYTEAFF	TGTGCCAGCAGCACCTCCCTCGTCAGGCTACTTTACACTGAAGCTTTCTTT
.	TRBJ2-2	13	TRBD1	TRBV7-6	CASSVDRDGELFF	TGTGCCAGCAGCGTCGACAGGGACGGGGAGCTGTTTTTT
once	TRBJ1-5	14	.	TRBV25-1	CASGKDSSNQPQHF	TGTGCCAGCGGGAAGGACAGTAGCAATCAGCCCCAGCATTTT
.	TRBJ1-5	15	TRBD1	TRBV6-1	CASSGGTGGNQPQHF	TGTGCCAGCAGTGGGGGGACAGGGGGAAATCAGCCCCAGCATTTT
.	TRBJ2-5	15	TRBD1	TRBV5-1	CASSLGQGLARDQYF	TGCGCCAGCAGCTTGGGACAGGGCTTAGCCAGGGACCAGTACTTC
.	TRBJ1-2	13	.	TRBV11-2	CASSLGLAGGYTF	TGTGCCAGCAGCTTAGGGCTTGCCGGGGGCTACACCTTC
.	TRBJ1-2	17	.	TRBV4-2	CASSQEAASLRNYGYTF	TGTGCCAGCAGCCAAGAGGCGGCCAGCCTTCGGAACTATGGCTACACCTTC
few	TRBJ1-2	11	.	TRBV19	CASNGNYGYTF	TGTGCCAGTAACGGGAACTATGGCTACACCTTC
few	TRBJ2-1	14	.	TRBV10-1	CASSRTESYNEQFF	TGCGCCAGCAGTCGGACAGAATCCTACAATGAGCAGTTCTTC
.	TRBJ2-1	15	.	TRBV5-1	CASSLSLGRANEQFF	TGCGCCAGCAGCTTGTCGCTAGGGCGGGCTAATGAGCAGTTCTTC